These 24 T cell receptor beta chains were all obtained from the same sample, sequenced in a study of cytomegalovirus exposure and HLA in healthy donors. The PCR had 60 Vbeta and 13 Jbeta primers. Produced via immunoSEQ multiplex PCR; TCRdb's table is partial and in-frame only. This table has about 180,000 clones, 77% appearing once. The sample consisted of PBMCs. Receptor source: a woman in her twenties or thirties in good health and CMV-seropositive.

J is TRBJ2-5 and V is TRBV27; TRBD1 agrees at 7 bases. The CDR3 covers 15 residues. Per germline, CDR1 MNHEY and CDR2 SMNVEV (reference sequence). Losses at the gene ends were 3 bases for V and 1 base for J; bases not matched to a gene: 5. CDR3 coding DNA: TGTGCCAGCAGTTTTACCGGGACAGCCCAAGAGACCCAGTACTTC. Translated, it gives CASSFTGTAQETQYF.

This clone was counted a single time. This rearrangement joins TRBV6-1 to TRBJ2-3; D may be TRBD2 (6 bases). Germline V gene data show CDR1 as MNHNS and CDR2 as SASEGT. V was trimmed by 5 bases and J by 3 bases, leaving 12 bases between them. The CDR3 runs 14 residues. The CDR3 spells CASSSLAGTDTQYF. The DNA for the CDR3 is TGTGCCAGCAGTTCACTGGCGGGAACAGATACGCAGTATTTT.

The CDR3 bases are TGCGCCAGCAGTGATCGTGGGGCAGCCTACGAGCAGTACTTC. Translating it yields CASSDRGAAYEQYF. This chain uses TRBV10-1 with TRBJ2-7, with D tentatively TRBD1 (5 bases). The CDR3 loop spans 14 amino acids. Trimming took 3 bases from V and 2 from J, leaving 11 bases between them. Looked up from germline, CDR1 is WNHNN and CDR2 is SYGVQD (reference sequence).

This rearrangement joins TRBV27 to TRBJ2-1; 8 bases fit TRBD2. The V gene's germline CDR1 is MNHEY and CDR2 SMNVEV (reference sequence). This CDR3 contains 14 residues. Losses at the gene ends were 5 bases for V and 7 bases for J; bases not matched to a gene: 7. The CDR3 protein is CASSPGTRPNEQFF. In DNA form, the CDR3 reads TGTGCCAGCAGTCCCGGGACTAGACCTAATGAGCAGTTCTTC.

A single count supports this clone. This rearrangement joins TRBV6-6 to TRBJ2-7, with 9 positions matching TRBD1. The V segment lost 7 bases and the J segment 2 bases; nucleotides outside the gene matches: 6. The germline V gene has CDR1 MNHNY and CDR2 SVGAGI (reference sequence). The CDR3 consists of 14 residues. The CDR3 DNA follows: TGTGCCAGCACCCGGGGGGACAGGGCCTACGAGCAGTACTTC. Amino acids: CASTRGDRAYEQYF.

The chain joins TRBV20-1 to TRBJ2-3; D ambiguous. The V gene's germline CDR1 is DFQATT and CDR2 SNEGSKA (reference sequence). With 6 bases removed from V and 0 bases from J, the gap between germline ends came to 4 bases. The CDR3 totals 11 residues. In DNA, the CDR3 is TGCAGTGCAGCTAGCACAGATACGCAGTATTTT. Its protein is CSAASTDTQYF.

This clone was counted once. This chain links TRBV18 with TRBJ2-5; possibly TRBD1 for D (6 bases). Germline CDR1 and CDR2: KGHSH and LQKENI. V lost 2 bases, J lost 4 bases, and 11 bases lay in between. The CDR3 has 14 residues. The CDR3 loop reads CASSPNRVGETQYF. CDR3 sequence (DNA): TGTGCCAGCTCACCAAACAGGGTAGGAGAGACCCAGTACTTC.

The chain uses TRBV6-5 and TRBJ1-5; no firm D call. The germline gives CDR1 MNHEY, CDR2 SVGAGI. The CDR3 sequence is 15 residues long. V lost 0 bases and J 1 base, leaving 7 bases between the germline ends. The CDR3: CASSYSAASNQPQHF. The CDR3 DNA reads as TGTGCCAGCAGTTACTCAGCCGCAAGCAATCAGCCCCAGCATTTT.

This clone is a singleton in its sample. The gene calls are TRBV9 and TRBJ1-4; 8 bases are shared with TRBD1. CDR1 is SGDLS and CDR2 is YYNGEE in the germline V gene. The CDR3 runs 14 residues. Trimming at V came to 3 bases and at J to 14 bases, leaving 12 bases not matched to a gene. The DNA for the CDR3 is TGTGCCAGCAGCGCGGGGACAGGAGGGTTTCGGCTGTTTTTT. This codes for CASSAGTGGFRLFF.

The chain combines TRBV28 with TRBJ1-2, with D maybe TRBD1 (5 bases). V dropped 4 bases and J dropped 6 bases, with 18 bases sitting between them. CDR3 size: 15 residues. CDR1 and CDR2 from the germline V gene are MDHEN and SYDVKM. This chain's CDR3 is CASSSLRGGVDGYTF. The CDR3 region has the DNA TGTGCCAGCAGTTCCTTACGGGGGGGAGTCGATGGCTACACCTTC.

Here the CDR3 DNA reads TGTGCCAGCAGGGTTCTAGCGGTTGCCCCAGATACGCAGTATTTT. It encodes CASRVLAVAPDTQYF. J is TRBJ2-3 and V is TRBV28; the match to TRBD2 covers 7 bases. The CDR3 totals 15 residues. The ends lost 6 bases at V and 4 bases at J; junction bases unmatched: 10. Germline CDR1 is MDHEN and CDR2 is SYDVKM.

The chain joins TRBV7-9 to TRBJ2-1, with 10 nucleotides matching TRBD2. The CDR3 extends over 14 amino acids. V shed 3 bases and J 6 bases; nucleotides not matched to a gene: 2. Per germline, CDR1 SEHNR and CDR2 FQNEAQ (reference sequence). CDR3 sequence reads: CASSLLAGANEQFF. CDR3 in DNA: TGTGCCAGCAGCTTGCTAGCGGGAGCCAATGAGCAGTTCTTC.

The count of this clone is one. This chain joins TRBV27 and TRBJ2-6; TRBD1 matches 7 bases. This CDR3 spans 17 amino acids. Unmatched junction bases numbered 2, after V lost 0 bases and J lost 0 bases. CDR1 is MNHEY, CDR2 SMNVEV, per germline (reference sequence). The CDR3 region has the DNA TGTGCCAGCAGTTTATCCGCAGGGGGCTCTGGGGCCAACGTCCTGACTTTC. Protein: CASSLSAGGSGANVLTF.

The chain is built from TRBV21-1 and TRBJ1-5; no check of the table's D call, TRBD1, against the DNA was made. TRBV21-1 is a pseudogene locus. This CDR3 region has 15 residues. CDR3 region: CASPQTGQGHKSQHF. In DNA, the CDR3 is TGTGCCAGCCCCCAAACAGGACAGGGCCATAAGTCCCAGCATTTT.

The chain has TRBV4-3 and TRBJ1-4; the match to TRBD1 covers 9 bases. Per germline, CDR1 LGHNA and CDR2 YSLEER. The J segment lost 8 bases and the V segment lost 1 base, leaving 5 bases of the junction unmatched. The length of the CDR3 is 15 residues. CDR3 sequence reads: CASSQGTGEGEKLFF. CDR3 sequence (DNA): TGCGCCAGCAGCCAAGGGACAGGGGAAGGAGAAAAACTGTTTTTT.

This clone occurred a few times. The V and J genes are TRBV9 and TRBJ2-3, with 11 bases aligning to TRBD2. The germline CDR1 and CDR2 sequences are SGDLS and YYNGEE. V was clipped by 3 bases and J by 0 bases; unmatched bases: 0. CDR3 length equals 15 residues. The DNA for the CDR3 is TGTGCCAGCAGCGGGACTAGCGGGAGCACAGATACGCAGTATTTT. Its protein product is CASSGTSGSTDTQYF.

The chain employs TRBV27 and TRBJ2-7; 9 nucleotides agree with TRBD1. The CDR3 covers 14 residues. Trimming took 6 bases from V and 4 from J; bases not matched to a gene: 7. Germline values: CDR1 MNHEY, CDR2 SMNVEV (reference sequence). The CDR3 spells CASSSYRGRYEQYF. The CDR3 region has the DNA TGTGCCAGCAGCTCATACAGGGGGCGATACGAGCAGTACTTC.

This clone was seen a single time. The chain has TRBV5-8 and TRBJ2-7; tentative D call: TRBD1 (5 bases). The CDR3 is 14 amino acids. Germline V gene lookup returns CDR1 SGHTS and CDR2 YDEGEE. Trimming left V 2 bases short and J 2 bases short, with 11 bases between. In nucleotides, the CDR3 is TGTGCCAGCAGCTTAAACAGGTTAGCCTACGAGCAGTACTTC. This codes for CASSLNRLAYEQYF.

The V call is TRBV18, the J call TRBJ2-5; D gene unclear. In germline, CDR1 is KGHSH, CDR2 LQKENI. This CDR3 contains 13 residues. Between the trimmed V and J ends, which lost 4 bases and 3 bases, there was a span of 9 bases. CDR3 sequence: CASSLVGEETQYF. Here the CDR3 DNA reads TGTGCCAGCTCACTCGTGGGCGAAGAGACCCAGTACTTC.

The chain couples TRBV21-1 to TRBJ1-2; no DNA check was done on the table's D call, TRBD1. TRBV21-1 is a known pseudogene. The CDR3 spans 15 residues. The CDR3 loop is CASSGQGADIYGYTF. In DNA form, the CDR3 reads TGTGCCAGCAGCGGACAGGGGGCGGATATCTATGGCTACACCTTC.

The DNA for the CDR3 is TGTGCCAGCCCTAAGAGCTATGGCTACACCTTC. Protein sequence: CASPKSYGYTF. J is TRBJ1-2 and V is TRBV6-4; D gene uncertain. The CDR3 extends over 11 amino acids. The V end was cut by 8 bases, the J end by 4 bases, with 8 bases between. The germline V gene encodes CDR1 MRHNA and CDR2 SNTAGT.

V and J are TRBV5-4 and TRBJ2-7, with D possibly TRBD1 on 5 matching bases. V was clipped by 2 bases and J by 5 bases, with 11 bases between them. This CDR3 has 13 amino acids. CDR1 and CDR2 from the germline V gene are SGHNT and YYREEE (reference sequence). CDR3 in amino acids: CASSFGSGNEQYF. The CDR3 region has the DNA TGTGCCAGCAGCTTCGGTTCAGGGAACGAGCAGTACTTC.

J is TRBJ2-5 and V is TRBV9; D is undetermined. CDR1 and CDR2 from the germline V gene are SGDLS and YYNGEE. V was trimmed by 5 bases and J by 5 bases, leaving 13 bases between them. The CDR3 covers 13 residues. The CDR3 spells CASSLTAAETQYF. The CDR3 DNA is TGTGCCAGCAGTCTTACGGCGGCGGAGACCCAGTACTTC.

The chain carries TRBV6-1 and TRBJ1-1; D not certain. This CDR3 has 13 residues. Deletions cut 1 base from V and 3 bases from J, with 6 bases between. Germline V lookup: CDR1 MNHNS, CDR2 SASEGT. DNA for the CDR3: TGTGCCAGCAGTGAAGGGAGAGACACTGAAGCTTTCTTT. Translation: CASSEGRDTEAFF.